These 21 T cell receptor beta chains came from one sample sequenced in a study of blood T cell repertoires in COVID-19. Repertoires were generated with immunoSEQ multiplex PCR, while TCRdb's copy carries only in-frame clones and drops some. The table includes roughly 250,000 clones, 80% to 90% detected once. Sequenced sample: peripheral blood. These receptors all stem from a man aged 25 to 45 with acute or convalescent COVID-19.

The genes are TRBV2 and TRBJ1-5; D unresolved. This CDR3 is built from 15 residues. The germline V gene has CDR1 SNHLY and CDR2 FYNNEI. V was cut by 1 base and J by 3 bases, with 10 bases left in between. The CDR3: CASSEERALNQPQHF. CDR3 in DNA: TGTGCCAGCAGTGAAGAGCGGGCCCTCAATCAGCCCCAGCATTTT.

The V and J genes are TRBV2 and TRBJ1-3; possibly TRBD1 for D (5 bases). The germline CDR1 and CDR2 sequences are SNHLY and FYNNEI. CDR3 length: 14 amino acids. Trimming pared 8 bases from V and 2 bases from J, leaving 13 bases between. The CDR3 here is CASAQGSTGNTIYF. CDR3 sequence (DNA): TGTGCCAGCGCCCAGGGATCCACTGGAAACACCATATATTTT.

The chain couples TRBV28 to TRBJ1-2, with D perhaps TRBD1 (5 bases). The CDR3 is 15 amino acids. The V end was cut by 6 bases, the J end by 3 bases, with 17 bases between. Germline V lookup: CDR1 MDHEN, CDR2 SYDVKM. The CDR3 DNA reads as TGTGCCAGCAGACAGGACGGCCGGACCTACTATGGCTACACCTTC. Translated: CASRQDGRTYYGYTF.

This sequence joins TRBV30 and TRBJ2-1; no reliable D call. This CDR3 region has 12 residues. The V end was cut by 0 bases, the J end by 7 bases, with 7 bases between. The germline V gene encodes CDR1 GTSNPN and CDR2 SVGIG (reference sequence). CDR3 nucleotides: TGTGCCTGGAGTGTACAGTGGAATGAGCAGTTCTTC. The encoded protein is CAWSVQWNEQFF.

This chain connects TRBV19 to TRBJ1-1, with TRBD1 matching over 9 bases. This CDR3 region has 16 residues. Germline V gives CDR1 LNHDA, CDR2 SQIVND (reference sequence). After removal of 3 bases from V and 1 base from J, the junction contained 6 bases not matched to a gene. CDR3 sequence reads: CASSILNRGRNTEAFF. The CDR3 DNA follows: TGTGCCAGTAGTATCCTAAACAGGGGGCGGAACACTGAAGCTTTCTTT.

The chain employs TRBV19 and TRBJ1-1; D unresolved. There are 13 residues in the CDR3. Deletions cut 5 bases from V and 2 bases from J, with 9 bases between. CDR1 and CDR2 from the germline V gene are LNHDA and SQIVND (reference sequence). This CDR3 is CASSSGPNTEAFF. The DNA for the CDR3 is TGTGCCAGTAGTTCTGGCCCTAACACTGAAGCTTTCTTT.

V is TRBV9 and J is TRBJ1-4, with 10 bases that match TRBD1. Unmatched junction bases numbered 6, after V lost 3 bases and J lost 7 bases. CDR3 length equals 15 residues. Germline V lookup: CDR1 SGDLS, CDR2 YYNGEE. The CDR3 here is CASSAKDRGFEKLFF. For the CDR3, the DNA is TGTGCCAGCAGCGCAAAGGACAGGGGGTTTGAAAAACTGTTTTTT.

The genes are TRBV5-4 and TRBJ2-3; TRBD2 matches 7 bases. CDR3 length: 17 amino acids. Germline loops: CDR1 SGHNT, CDR2 YYREEE (reference sequence). The V gene end was trimmed by 1 base and the J gene end by 2 bases; junction bases not matched to a gene: 10. The CDR3 is CASSLKRASGPTDTQYF. CDR3 DNA sequence: TGTGCCAGCAGCTTGAAACGGGCTAGCGGCCCCACAGATACGCAGTATTTT. The full variable domain, rest sourced from reference TRBV5-4 and TRBJ2-3, is ETGVTQSPTHLIKTRGQQVTLRCSSQSGHNTVSWYQQALGQGPQFIFQYYREEENGRGNFPPRFSGLQFPNYSSELNVNALELDDSALYLCASSLKRASGPTDTQYFGPGTRLTVL.

CDR3 sequence: CASSLKTGGDRNYGYTF. The CDR3 DNA is TGTGCCAGCAGTTTAAAAACCGGCGGGGACAGAAATTATGGCTACACCTTC. The chain joins TRBV27 to TRBJ1-2; 7 bases align to TRBD1. V lost 2 bases, J lost 5 bases, and 14 bases stayed unmatched. This CDR3 is 17 amino acids long. Germline assignment: CDR1 MNHEY and CDR2 SMNVEV (reference sequence).

Here the CDR3 DNA reads TGTGCCAGCAGCGAGGGACTCCACTACGAGCAGTACTTC. Translation: CASSEGLHYEQYF. The chain links TRBV2 to TRBJ2-7; possible D gene TRBD2, 6 bases. Germline V gene sequence: CDR1 SNHLY, CDR2 FYNNEI. The germline V and J ends were trimmed by 6 bases and 3 bases, with 12 bases remaining between them. The CDR3 spans 13 residues. Variable domain in full (rest from reference TRBV2 and TRBJ2-7): EPEVTQTPSHQVTQMGQEVILRCVPISNHLYFYWYRQILGQKVEFLVSFYNNEISEKSEIFDDQFSVERPDGSNFTLKIRSTKLEDSAMYFCASSEGLHYEQYFGPGTRLTVT.

This clone was observed a single time. The genes are TRBV18 and TRBJ1-6; D ambiguous. The germline CDR1 and CDR2 sequences are KGHSH and LQKENI. This CDR3 comprises 12 residues. Trimming removed 5 bases from V and 13 bases from J, with 12 bases in between. The CDR3 loop is CASSMELRPLHF. CDR3 nucleotide sequence: TGTGCCAGCTCAATGGAGCTTAGGCCCCTCCACTTT.

The chain carries TRBV5-6 and TRBJ2-5; D might be TRBD2 (6 bases). Germline V gene lookup returns CDR1 SGHDT and CDR2 YYEEEE. Trimming cost V 10 bases and J 1 base, with 17 bases left between them. The CDR3 totals 14 residues. The CDR3 DNA reads TGTGCCGGTAATCGGAGGGGCCCCCAAGAGACCCAGTACTTC. It yields the protein CAGNRRGPQETQYF.

In regard to this clone: At one end, the junction sequence differs from germline, possibly due to a read error. The chain recombines TRBV10-1 with TRBJ1-1; D is undetermined. There are 13 residues in the CDR3. Per germline, CDR1 WNHNN and CDR2 SYGVQD (reference sequence). The CDR3 DNA reads TGCGCCAGCAAGAGAGACGGTAACAGTGAAGCTTTCTTT. Its translation is CASKRDGNSEAFF.

The chain joins TRBV2 to TRBJ1-5; D gene unclear. The length of the CDR3 is 16 residues. CDR1 and CDR2 from the germline V gene are SNHLY and FYNNEI. Trimming left V 7 bases short and J 4 bases short, with 20 bases between. In nucleotides, the CDR3 is TGTGCCAGCACCAAACACGTCTCCCGGGAGAATCAGCCCCAGCATTTT. The encoded protein is CASTKHVSRENQPQHF.

The rearrangement joins TRBV2 to TRBJ2-2; 12 bases map to TRBD2. From germline, CDR1 is SNHLY and CDR2 FYNNEI. After removal of 6 bases from V and 5 bases from J, the junction contained 13 bases not matched to a gene. The CDR3 is 18 amino acids. The CDR3 loop reads CASRGSSGRASGTGELFF. Here the CDR3 DNA reads TGTGCCAGCAGAGGTTCTAGCGGGAGGGCCTCAGGAACCGGGGAGCTGTTTTTT. Looking up the rest from reference TRBV2 and TRBJ2-2 gives the full variable domain: EPEVTQTPSHQVTQMGQEVILRCVPISNHLYFYWYRQILGQKVEFLVSFYNNEISEKSEIFDDQFSVERPDGSNFTLKIRSTKLEDSAMYFCASRGSSGRASGTGELFFGEGSRLTVL.

The chain recombines TRBV9 with TRBJ1-2, with D perhaps TRBD1 (5 bases). CDR1 is SGDLS, CDR2 YYNGEE, per germline. The CDR3 has 16 residues. The V and J ends lost 0 bases and 2 bases respectively, with 14 bases between them. The CDR3 DNA reads TGTGCCAGCAGCGTAGATTCAGGGAGGGCGAACTATGGCTACACCTTC. Its protein product is CASSVDSGRANYGYTF. The variable domain in full, with the rest retrieved from reference TRBV9 and TRBJ1-2, is DSGVTQTPKHLITATGQRVTLRCSPRSGDLSVYWYQQSLDQGLQFLIQYYNGEERAKGNILERFSAQQFPDLHSELNLSSLELGDSALYFCASSVDSGRANYGYTFGSGTRLTVV.

The chain carries TRBV5-5 and TRBJ2-3; D ambiguous. The V gene's germline CDR1 is SGHKS and CDR2 YYEKEE (reference sequence). The V end was cut by 1 base, the J end by 2 bases, with 11 bases between. The CDR3 contains 15 residues. CDR3 sequence: CASSLLRPDTDTQYF. The CDR3 DNA follows: TGTGCCAGCAGCTTGCTCAGGCCAGACACAGATACGCAGTATTTT.

The V gene is TRBV3-1 (or the pseudogene TRBV3-2), the J gene TRBJ2-1, with 7 bases aligning to TRBD1. V shed 0 bases and J 10 bases; nucleotides not matched to a gene: 6. The germline V gene encodes CDR1 LGHDT and CDR2 YNNKEL (reference sequence). The CDR3 has 14 amino acids. CDR3 sequence reads: CASSQDQGVWEQFF. CDR3 DNA: TGTGCCAGCAGCCAAGATCAGGGGGTATGGGAGCAGTTCTTC.

This chain links TRBV4-1 with TRBJ1-5; D not resolved. Deletions cut 3 bases from V and 6 bases from J, with 12 bases between. Germline V gene data show CDR1 as MGHRA and CDR2 as YSYEKL. There are 14 residues in the CDR3. CDR3 residues: CASSHPPMSQPQHF. CDR3 DNA: TGCGCCAGCAGCCACCCGCCTATGAGTCAGCCCCAGCATTTT.

The chain recombines TRBV6-5 with TRBJ1-1; tentative D call: TRBD1 (5 bases). CDR1 is MNHEY and CDR2 is SVGAGI in the germline V gene. V was pared by 0 bases and J by 6 bases, with 14 bases between. This CDR3 has 15 amino acids. The CDR3 reads CASSYSQGGFPEAFF. The CDR3 DNA reads TGTGCCAGCAGTTACTCTCAGGGAGGTTTCCCTGAAGCTTTCTTT.

The chain employs TRBV5-8 and TRBJ2-5, with 11 bases that match TRBD2. Germline-derived CDR1 and CDR2 are SGHTS and YDEGEE. CDR3 length: 14 amino acids. After removal of 2 bases from V and 5 bases from J, the junction contained 2 bases not matched to a gene. DNA for the CDR3: TGTGCCAGCAGCTTACTAGCGGGAGAGGAGACCCAGTACTTC. Its protein product is CASSLLAGEETQYF.